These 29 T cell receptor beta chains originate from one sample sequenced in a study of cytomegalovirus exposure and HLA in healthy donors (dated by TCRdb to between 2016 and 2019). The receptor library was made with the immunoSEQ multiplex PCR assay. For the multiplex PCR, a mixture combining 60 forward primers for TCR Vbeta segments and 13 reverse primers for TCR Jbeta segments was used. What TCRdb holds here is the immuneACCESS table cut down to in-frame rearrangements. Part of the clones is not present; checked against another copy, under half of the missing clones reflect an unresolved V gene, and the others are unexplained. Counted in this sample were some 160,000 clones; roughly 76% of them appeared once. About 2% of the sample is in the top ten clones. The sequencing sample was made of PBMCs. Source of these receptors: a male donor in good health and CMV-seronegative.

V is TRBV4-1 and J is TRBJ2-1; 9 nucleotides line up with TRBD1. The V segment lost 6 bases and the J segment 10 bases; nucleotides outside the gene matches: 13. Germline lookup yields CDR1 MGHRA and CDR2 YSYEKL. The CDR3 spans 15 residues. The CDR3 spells CASSHGQGPFIEQFF. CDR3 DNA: TGCGCCAGCAGTCACGGACAGGGGCCCTTTATAGAGCAGTTCTTC.

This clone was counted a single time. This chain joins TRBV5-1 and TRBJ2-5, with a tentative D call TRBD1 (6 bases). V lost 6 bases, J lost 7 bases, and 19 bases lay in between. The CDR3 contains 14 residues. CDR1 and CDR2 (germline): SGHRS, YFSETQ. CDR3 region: CASIQDSNSATQYF. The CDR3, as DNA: TGCGCCAGCATCCAGGACAGCAACTCGGCGACCCAGTACTTC. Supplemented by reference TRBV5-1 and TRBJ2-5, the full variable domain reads KAGVTQTPRYLIKTRGQQVTLSCSPISGHRSVSWYQQTPGQGLQFLFEYFSETQRNKGNFPGRFSGRQFSNSRSEMNVSTLELGDSALYLCASIQDSNSATQYFGPGTRLLVL.

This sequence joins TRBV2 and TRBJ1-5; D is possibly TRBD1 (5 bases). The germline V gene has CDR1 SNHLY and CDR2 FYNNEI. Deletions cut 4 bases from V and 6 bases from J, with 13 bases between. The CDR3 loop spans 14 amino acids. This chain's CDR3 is CASSAQGLPQPQHF. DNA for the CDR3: TGTGCCAGCAGTGCGCAGGGACTTCCTCAGCCCCAGCATTTT.

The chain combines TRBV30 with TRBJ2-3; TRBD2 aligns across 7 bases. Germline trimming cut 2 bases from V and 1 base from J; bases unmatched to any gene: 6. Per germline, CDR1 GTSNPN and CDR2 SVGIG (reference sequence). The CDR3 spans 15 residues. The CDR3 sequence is CAWSPPAGGTDTQYF. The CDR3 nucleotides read TGTGCCTGGAGTCCCCCGGCGGGGGGCACAGATACGCAGTATTTT.

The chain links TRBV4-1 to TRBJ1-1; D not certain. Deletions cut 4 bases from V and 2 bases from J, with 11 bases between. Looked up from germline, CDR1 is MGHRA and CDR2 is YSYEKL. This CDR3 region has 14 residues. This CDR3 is CASSPTVVNTEAFF. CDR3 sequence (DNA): TGCGCCAGCAGCCCTACAGTTGTCAACACTGAAGCTTTCTTT.

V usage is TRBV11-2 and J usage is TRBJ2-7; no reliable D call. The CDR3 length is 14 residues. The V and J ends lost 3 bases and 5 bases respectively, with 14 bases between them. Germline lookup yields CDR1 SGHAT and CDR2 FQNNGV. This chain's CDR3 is CASSFKWASDEQYF. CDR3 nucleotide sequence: TGTGCCAGCAGCTTTAAGTGGGCGTCGGACGAGCAGTACTTC. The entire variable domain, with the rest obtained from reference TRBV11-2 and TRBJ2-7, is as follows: EAGVAQSPRYKIIEKRQSVAFWCNPISGHATLYWYQQILGQGPKLLIQFQNNGVVDDSQLPKDRFSAERLKGVDSTLKIQPAKLEDSAVYLCASSFKWASDEQYFGPGTRLTVT.

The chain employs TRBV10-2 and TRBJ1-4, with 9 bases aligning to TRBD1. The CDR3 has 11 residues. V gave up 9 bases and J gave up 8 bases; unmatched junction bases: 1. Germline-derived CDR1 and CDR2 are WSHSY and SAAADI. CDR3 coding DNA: TGCGCCAGTACAGGGGGCGAAAAACTGTTTTTT. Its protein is CASTGGEKLFF.

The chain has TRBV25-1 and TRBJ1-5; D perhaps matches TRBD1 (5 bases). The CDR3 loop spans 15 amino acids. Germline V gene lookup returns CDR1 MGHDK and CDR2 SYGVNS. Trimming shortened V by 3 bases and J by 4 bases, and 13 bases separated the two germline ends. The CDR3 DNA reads TGTGCCAGCAGTGAGGGCCCCGGGGGAAATCAGCCCCAGCATTTT. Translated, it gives CASSEGPGGNQPQHF.

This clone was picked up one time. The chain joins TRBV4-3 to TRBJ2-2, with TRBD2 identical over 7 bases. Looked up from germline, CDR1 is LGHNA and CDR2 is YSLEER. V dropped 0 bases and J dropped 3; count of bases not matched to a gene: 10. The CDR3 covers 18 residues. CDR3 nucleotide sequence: TGCGCCAGCAGCCAAGAAAAGCGTGGGCGGGGGTACACCGGGGAGCTGTTTTTT. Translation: CASSQEKRGRGYTGELFF.

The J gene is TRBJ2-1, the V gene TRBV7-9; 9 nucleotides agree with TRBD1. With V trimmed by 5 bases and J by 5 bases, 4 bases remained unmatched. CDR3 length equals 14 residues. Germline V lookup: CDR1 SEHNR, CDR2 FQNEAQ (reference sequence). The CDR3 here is CASSGWDRDNEQFF. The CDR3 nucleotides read TGTGCCAGCAGCGGTTGGGACAGGGACAATGAGCAGTTCTTC.

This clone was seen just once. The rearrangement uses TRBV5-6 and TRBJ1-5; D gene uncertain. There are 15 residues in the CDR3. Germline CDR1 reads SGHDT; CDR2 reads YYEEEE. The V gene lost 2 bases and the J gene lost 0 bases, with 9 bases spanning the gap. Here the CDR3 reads CASSLGLISNQPQHF. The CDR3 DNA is TGTGCCAGCAGCTTAGGACTGATTAGCAATCAGCCCCAGCATTTT.

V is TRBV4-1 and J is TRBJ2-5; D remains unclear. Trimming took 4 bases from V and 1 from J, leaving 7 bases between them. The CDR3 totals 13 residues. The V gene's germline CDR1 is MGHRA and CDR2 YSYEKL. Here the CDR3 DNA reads TGCGCCAGCAGCCTCTCCAGCCAAGAGACCCAGTACTTC. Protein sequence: CASSLSSQETQYF.

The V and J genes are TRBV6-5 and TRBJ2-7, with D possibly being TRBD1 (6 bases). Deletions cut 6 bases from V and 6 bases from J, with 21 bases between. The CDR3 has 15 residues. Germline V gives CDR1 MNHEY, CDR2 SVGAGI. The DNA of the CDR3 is TGTGCCAGCAGCCCCCGGACAGTCGCAGAGGCCGAGCAGTACTTC. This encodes CASSPRTVAEAEQYF.

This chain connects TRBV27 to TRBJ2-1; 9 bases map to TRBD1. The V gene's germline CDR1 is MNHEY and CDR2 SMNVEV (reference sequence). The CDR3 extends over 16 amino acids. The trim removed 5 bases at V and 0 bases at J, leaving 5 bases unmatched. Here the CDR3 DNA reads TGTGCCAGCAGTAAACAGGGGGCGGGCTCCTACAATGAGCAGTTCTTC. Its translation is CASSKQGAGSYNEQFF.

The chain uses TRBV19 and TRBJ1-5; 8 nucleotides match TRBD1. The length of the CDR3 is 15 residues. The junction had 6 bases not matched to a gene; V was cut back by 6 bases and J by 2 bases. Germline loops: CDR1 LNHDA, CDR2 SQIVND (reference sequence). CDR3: CASSPGGPGNQPQHF. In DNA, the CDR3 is TGTGCCAGTAGCCCAGGGGGCCCTGGCAATCAGCCCCAGCATTTT. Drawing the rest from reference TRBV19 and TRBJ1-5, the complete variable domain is DGGITQSPKYLFRKEGQNVTLSCEQNLNHDAMYWYRQDPGQGLRLIYYSQIVNDFQKGDIAEGYSVSREKKESFPLTVTSAQKNPTAFYLCASSPGGPGNQPQHFGDGTRLSIL.

The CDR3 DNA is TGCGCCAGCAGTGAGAGGTCTATGGGAGACGAGCAGTACTTC. It specifies CASSERSMGDEQYF. This chain connects TRBV10-1 to TRBJ2-7; TRBD2 is a possible D gene (5 bases). Germline V gene data show CDR1 as WNHNN and CDR2 as SYGVQD (reference sequence). Trimming stripped 2 bases from V and 5 bases from J, with 13 bases between. The CDR3 is 14 residues long.

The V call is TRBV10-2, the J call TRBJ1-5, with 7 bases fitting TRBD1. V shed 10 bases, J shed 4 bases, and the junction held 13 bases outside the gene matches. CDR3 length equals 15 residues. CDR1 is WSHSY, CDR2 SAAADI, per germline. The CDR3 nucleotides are TGCGCCACCACAGGGGCAGGGATGGGTAATCAGCCCCAGCATTTT. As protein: CATTGAGMGNQPQHF.

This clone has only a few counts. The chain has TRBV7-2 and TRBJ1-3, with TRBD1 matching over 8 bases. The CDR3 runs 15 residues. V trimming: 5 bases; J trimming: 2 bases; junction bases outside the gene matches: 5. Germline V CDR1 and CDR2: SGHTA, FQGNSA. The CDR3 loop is CASSADRGTGNTIYF. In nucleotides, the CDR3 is TGTGCCAGCAGCGCCGACAGGGGAACTGGAAACACCATATATTTT.

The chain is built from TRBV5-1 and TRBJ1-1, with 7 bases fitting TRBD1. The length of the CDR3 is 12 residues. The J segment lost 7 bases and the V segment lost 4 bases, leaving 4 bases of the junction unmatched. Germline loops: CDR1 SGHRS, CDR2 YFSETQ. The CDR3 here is CASSKQGYEAFF. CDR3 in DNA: TGCGCCAGCAGCAAACAGGGGTATGAAGCTTTCTTT. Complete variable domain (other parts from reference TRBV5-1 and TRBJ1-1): KAGVTQTPRYLIKTRGQQVTLSCSPISGHRSVSWYQQTPGQGLQFLFEYFSETQRNKGNFPGRFSGRQFSNSRSEMNVSTLELGDSALYLCASSKQGYEAFFGQGTRLTVV.

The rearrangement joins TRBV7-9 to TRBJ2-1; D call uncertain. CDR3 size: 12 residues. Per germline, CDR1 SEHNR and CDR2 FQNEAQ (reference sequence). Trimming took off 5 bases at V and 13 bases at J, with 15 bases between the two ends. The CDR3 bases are TGTGCCAGCAGCACCTTGTTGCTGAGACAGTTCTTC. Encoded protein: CASSTLLLRQFF. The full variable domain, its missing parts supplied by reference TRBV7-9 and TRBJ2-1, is DTGVSQNPRHKITKRGQNVTFRCDPISEHNRLYWYRQTLGQGPEFLTYFQNEAQLEKSRLLSDRFSAERPKGSFSTLEIQRTEQGDSAMYLCASSTLLLRQFFGPGTRLTVL.

CDR3: CASSFLDGRGADTQYF. CDR3 nucleotides: TGTGCCAGCAGCTTCCTTGATGGCAGGGGCGCAGATACGCAGTATTTT. J is TRBJ2-3 and V is TRBV5-5, with D possibly being TRBD1 (6 bases). V lost 2 bases, J lost 4 bases, and 17 bases lay in between. The CDR3 spans 16 residues. Germline values: CDR1 SGHKS, CDR2 YYEKEE (reference sequence).

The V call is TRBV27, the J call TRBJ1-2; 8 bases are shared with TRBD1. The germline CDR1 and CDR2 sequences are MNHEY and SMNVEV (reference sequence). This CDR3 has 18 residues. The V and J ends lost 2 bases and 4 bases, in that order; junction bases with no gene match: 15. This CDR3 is CASSLAAGDRLRAYGYTF. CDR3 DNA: TGTGCCAGCAGTTTAGCCGCAGGGGACAGGCTCCGGGCCTATGGCTACACCTTC.

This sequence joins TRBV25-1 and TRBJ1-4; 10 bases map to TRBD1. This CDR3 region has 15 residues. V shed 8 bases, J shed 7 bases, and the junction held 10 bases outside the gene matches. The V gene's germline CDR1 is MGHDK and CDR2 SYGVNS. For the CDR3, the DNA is TGTGCCAGCGCAAGATGGACAGGGGGATCTGAAAAACTGTTTTTT. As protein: CASARWTGGSEKLFF.

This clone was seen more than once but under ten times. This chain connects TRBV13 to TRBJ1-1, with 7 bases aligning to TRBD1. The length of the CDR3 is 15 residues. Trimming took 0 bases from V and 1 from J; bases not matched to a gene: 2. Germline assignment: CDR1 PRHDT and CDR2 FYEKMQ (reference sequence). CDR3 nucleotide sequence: TGTGCCAGCAGCTTAGGGGCAGGGGGGAACACTGAAGCTTTCTTT. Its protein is CASSLGAGGNTEAFF.

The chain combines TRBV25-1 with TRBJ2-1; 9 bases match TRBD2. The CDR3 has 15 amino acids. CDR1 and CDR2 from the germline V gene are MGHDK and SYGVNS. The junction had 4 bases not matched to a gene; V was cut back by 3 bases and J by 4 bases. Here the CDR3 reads CASSDGLALYNEQFF. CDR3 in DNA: TGTGCCAGCAGTGATGGACTAGCGCTATACAATGAGCAGTTCTTC.

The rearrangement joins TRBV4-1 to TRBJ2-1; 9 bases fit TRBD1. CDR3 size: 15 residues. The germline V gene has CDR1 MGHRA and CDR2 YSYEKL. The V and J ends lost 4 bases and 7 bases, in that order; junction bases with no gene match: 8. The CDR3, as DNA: TGCGCCAGCAGCCCGGGACAGGGACCTGGAAATGAGCAGTTCTTC. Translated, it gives CASSPGQGPGNEQFF.

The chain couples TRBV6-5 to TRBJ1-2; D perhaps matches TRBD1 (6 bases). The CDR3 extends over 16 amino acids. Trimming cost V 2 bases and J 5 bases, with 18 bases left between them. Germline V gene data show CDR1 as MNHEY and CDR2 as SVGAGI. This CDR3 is CASSYQGSRVGYGYTF. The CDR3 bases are TGTGCCAGCAGTTACCAGGGGAGCCGGGTAGGGTATGGCTACACCTTC.

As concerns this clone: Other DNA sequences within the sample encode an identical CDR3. The CDR3 sequence: CASSYRGYTGELFF. CDR3 DNA sequence: TGTGCCAGCAGTTATCGGGGGTACACCGGGGAGCTGTTTTTT. V is TRBV6-5 and J is TRBJ2-2; D possibly corresponds to TRBD2 (6 bases). This CDR3 contains 14 residues. Germline CDR1 and CDR2: MNHEY and SVGAGI. V gave up 3 bases and J gave up 3 bases, with 8 bases separating them.

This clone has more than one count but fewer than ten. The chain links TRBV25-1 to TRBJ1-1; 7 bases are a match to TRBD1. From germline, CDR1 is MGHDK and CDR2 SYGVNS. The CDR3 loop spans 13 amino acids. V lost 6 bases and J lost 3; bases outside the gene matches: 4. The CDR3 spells CASRDRVHTEAFF. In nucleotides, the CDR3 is TGTGCCAGCAGAGACAGGGTTCACACTGAAGCTTTCTTT.